This TCR beta chain came from a study of CD8 T cells in Susac syndrome. Random hexamers primed reverse transcription of about 0.45 to 1 ug RNA. Via MiXCR, TCRdb re-called the immunoSEQ multiplex PCR reads, giving one row per CDR3 protein. Here the sample spans around 170,000 distinct CDR3 sequences, 94% being singletons. The V gene end was trimmed by 3 bases and the J gene end by 0 bases; junction bases not matched to a gene: 8. CDR1 SGHRS and CDR2 YFSETQ come from the germline V gene. CDR3 size: 16 residues. The sequence came from a human donor with Susac syndrome. The chain joins TRBV5-1 to TRBJ1-2; 7 bases align to TRBD1. The specimen sequenced was CD4+ T cells from PBMCs. CDR3 DNA: TGCGCCAGCAGCTCCCGCCGGGACAGCTCTAACTATGGCTACACCTTC. Residues: CASSSRRDSSNYGYTF.